What follows describes a single T cell receptor (beta chain). This clone occurred many times. What antigen it recognizes has not been identified. Base qualities are missing; no much larger clone stands one base away. This sample is part of a study of beta chain features in type 1 diabetes (dated by TCRdb to 2016 to 2019). For context, the study as a whole: Mean age, gender distribution, total cell number and subset yield were not different between patients and healthy donors. A total of 90 million to 140 million sorted cells were examined across all samples, and RNA yield correlated strongly with the number of cells per subset. In the study, TCRB repertoires of sorted circulating CD4+ T cell subsets from recently diagnosed type 1 diabetes patients were compared with those of matched healthy donors. Regulatory and stem cell-like memory subsets were isolated from only 8 patients and roughly eight healthy donors, whereas naive and central memory subsets came from all 30 or so donors.

The entire amount of isolated RNA was reverse transcribed using the High Capacity cDNA Reverse Transcription Kit, so the sequenced TCRB transcripts were expressed ones. Deep immunoSEQ sequencing was applied to naive, central memory and regulatory T cell samples, giving an average of about 3.7 million total reads per sample. Sorted cells were lysed in RLT buffer, and RNA was extracted using DNase-treated RNeasy Micro or Mini kits according to cell number. To prevent cross-contamination, every cell subset was processed on its own, while patient and healthy donor samples were processed together. The immunoSEQ multiplex PCR was used to amplify TCRB sequences from cDNA, yielding 87-bp fragments that span the CDR3 region. Amplicons were sequenced on the Illumina HiSeq platform. The paper's processing steps were these. Synthetic template baselines were used to correct PCR bias computationally, reads within Hamming distance 2 were collapsed together, and singletons that could not be merged were discarded. Reads were aligned against IMGT so that V, D and J genes, CDR3 length and insertions or deletions at six rearrangement sites could be assigned. Within each subset, clonotype counts were normalized to sorted cell number, and only after that were true diversity and Gini coefficients computed with the tcR R package. Repertoire sharing was quantified using the overlap coefficient calculated on TCRB nucleotide sequences. Sourced from immuneACCESS, this table was stored by TCRdb with only in-frame sequences that have V and J called. A share of the clones is absent; for the studies checked, an unresolved V gene accounts for under half, and the remainder has no known explanation. The DNA gave D and trimming, while V, J and clone size come from that table. The sample contains 300,000 to 400,000 clones, 9.3% of them found a single time. The ten largest clonotypes hold approximately 1% of the sample.

Here is what the overall study found, with its caveats: Shorter templates might be favored by PCR, yet because patient and control samples were amplified and corrected together, any such skew would affect both groups equally. At VDJ recombination sites, type 1 diabetes patients had fewer insertions and more deleted nucleotides, which implies abnormalities in thymic rearrangement. Type 1 diabetes patients showed a moderate but significant shortening of TCRB CDR3 length in all four CD4+ subsets. Because small numbers of individuals were included in the HLA sub-analyses, any influence of HLA type on TCRB rearrangement was left unresolved. Because cDNA rather than genomic DNA was sequenced, highly expressing activated cells could have been over-represented, although no difference in activation and CD3 levels was found between groups. Naive, central memory and regulatory TCRB repertoires appeared more similar among patients than among healthy donors.

A single peripheral blood draw of around 0.11 L on average was collected from each donor into heparinised tubes. A BD FACSAria II was used to sort naive, central memory, regulatory and stem cell-like memory CD4+ T cells with a panel that included CD45RO, CCR7, CD25, CD127, CD95 and CD27. All sorted populations exceeded 95% purity. PBMCs were separated immediately by Lymphoprep density gradient centrifugation and were stained directly, without being cultured. To minimize batch effects, samples were stained and sorted in pairs, one healthy donor with one patient per experiment. Sequenced material: central memory CD4+ T cells from blood. The sequence was collected from a man aged 25-45 years with type 1 diabetes.

Here the CDR3 is given as CASSQDRGTKNIQYF. The sequence in DNA is TGTGCCAGCAGCCAAGATCGGGGGACCAAAAACATTCAGTACTTC. The sequence links TRBV14 to TRBJ2-4; a tentative D call is TRBD2 (6 bases match). From the cysteine up to the phenylalanine, the CDR3 has a length of 15 residues. Only the CDR3 portion is preserved as DNA: 45 bases, with reading frame beginning at the first base. In the germline V gene, CDR1 corresponds to SGHDN and CDR2 to FVKESK. Trimming removed 0 bases from V and 2 bases from J, leaving 8 bases between the germline ends.